This T cell receptor beta chain is from a study of T cells expressing NK-cell markers. Study-level findings and limits: In roughly six donors, dominant CD3+CD56+NKG2C+ clonotypes ranked among the top 10 CD8+ clonotypes.

In regard to this clonotype: The antigen is undetermined.

UMIs accompanied the 5'RACE template switching by which TCR beta cDNA was made. TCRdb derives one entry per CDR3 protein from the 5' RACE reads, leaving out DNA. The listing contains a few hundred thousand distinct CDR3 sequences. The CDR3 has 16 amino acids. The clonotype comes from a man aged 18 to 30 in good health. The chain carries TRBV12-3 or TRBV12-4 and TRBJ1-5; TCRdb gives TRBD1 as the D gene, but with no DNA this cannot be confirmed. The material sequenced was blood T cells: a sorted CD56 or NKG2C T cell subset, CD4+ or CD8+ T cells, or bulk PBMC T cells (not recorded which). This CDR3 is CASSQFPGSQNQPQHF.